The following is a T cell receptor (beta chain) sequence with its context. This sample was taken from a study of blood T cell repertoires in COVID-19. How the authors handled the data: Researchers report that nucleated cell counts were estimated from reference gene primer amplification. Using immunoSEQ multiplex PCR, the repertoire was profiled, and TCRdb retains in-frame clones only, with some absent. V, J and clone size were drawn from that table, and D and trimming were deduced from the DNA. The data contain over 150,000 clones, roughly 84% of them singletons. The trim removed 4 bases at V and 9 bases at J, leaving 4 bases unmatched. Germline lookup yields CDR1 MGHRA and CDR2 YSYEKL. This CDR3 has 14 residues.

The rearrangement links TRBV4-1 to TRBJ1-6; 9 bases are a match to TRBD1. The specimen sequenced was peripheral blood. This TCR derives from a woman between 55 and 75 years old with acute or convalescent COVID-19. In DNA form, the CDR3 reads TGCGCCAGCAGCCCCGCGGACAGGGGTTCACCCCTCCACTTT. Translating it yields CASSPADRGSPLHF.